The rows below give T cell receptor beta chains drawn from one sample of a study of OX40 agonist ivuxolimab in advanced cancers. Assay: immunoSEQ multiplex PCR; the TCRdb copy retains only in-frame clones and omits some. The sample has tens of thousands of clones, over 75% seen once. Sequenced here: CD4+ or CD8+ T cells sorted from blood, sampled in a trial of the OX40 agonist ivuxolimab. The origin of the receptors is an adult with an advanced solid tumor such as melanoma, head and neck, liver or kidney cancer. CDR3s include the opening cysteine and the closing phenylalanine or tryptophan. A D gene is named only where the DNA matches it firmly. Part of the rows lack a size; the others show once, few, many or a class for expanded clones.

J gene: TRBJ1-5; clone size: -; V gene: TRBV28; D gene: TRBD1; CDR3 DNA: TGTGCCAGCAGTTTCCTGAGGGACAGGGGAGCTGGGTATCAGCCCCAGCATTTT; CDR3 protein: CASSFLRDRGAGYQPQHF
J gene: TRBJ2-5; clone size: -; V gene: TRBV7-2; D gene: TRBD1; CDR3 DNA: TGTGCCAGCAGCCCGCAAGGGACAGGGGCTGAGACCCAGTACTTC; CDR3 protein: CASSPQGTGAETQYF
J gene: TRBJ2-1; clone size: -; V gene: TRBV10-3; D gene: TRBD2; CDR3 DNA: TGTGCCATCAGTGCGTCTAGCGGGAGCTACAATGAGCAGTTCTTC; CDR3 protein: CAISASSGSYNEQFF
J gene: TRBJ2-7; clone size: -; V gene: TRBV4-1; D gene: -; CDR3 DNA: TGCGCCAGCTCTGTTGGGCTGGAGGGCATCGAGCAGTACTTC; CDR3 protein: CASSVGLEGIEQYF
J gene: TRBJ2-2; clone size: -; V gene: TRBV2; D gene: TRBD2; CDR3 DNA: TGTGCCAGCAGTGAAGGTCTAGCGGGAGGGACCGGGGAGCTGTTTTTT; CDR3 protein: CASSEGLAGGTGELFF
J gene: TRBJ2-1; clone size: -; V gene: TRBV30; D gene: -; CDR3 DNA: TGTGCCTTACAAGTCGATGAGCAGTTCTTC; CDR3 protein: CALQVDEQFF
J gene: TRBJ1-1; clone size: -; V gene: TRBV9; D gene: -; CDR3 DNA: TGTGCCAGCAGCGTTGGGGTTAACAGGATCGAGGCTTTCTTT; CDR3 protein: CASSVGVNRIEAFF
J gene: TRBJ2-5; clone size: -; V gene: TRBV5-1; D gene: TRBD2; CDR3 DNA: TGCGCCAGCAGCTTGGCCTTAAGCGGGAGTGGGGAGACCCAGTACTTC; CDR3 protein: CASSLALSGSGETQYF
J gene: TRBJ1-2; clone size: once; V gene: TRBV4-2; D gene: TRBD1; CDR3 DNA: TGTGCCAGCAGCCCAGGGACAGGGGAGGACGATGGCTACACCTTC; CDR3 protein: CASSPGTGEDDGYTF
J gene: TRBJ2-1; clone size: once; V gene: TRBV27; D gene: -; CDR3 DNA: TGTGCCAGCAGTTCGAGCTCCTACAATGAGCAGTTCTTC; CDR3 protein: CASSSSSYNEQFF
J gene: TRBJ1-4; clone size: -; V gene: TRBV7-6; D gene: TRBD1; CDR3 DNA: TGTGCCAGCAGCCGACAGGGGGCGCATGAAAAACTGTTTTTT; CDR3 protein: CASSRQGAHEKLFF
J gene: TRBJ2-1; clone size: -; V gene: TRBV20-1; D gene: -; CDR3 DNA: TGCAGTGCTAGTAACAGTAATGAGCAGTTCTTC; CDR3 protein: CSASNSNEQFF
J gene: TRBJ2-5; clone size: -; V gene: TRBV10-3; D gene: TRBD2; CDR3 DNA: TGTGCCATCAGTGAGTCCGTGGCGGGAGGCGGGCTCCAAGAGACCCAGTACTTC; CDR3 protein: CAISESVAGGGLQETQYF
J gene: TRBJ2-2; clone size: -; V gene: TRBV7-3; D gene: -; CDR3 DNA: TGTGCCAGCAGCGCAACGACAGCTATCGGGGAGCTGTTTTTT; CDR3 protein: CASSATTAIGELFF
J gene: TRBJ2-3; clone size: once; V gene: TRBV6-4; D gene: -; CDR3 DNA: TGTGCCAGCAGTGAAAGCCCTTCCTTCGCCACAGATACGCAGTATTTT; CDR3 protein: CASSESPSFATDTQYF
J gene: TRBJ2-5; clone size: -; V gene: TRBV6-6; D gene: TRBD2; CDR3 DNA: TGTGCCAGCAGTAGGGAGCGGGGCCAAGAGACCCAGTACTTC; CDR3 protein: CASSRERGQETQYF
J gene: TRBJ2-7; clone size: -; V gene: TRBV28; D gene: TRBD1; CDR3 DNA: TGTGCCAGCAGCACTATTCAAGGGACAGGGAACAGCGAGCAGTACTTC; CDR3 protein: CASSTIQGTGNSEQYF
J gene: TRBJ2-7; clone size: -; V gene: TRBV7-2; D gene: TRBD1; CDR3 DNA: TGTGCCAGCAGCCCACGAGGGGGCGCACGGTCCGAGCAGTACTTC; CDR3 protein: CASSPRGGARSEQYF
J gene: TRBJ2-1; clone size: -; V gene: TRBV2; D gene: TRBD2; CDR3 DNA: TGTGCCAGCAGTTCACTAGCGAATGAGCAGTTCTTC; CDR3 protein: CASSSLANEQFF
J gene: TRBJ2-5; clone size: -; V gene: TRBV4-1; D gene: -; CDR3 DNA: TGCGCCAGCAGCCAAACTGGCCGAGAAGAGACCCAGTACTTC; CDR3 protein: CASSQTGREETQYF
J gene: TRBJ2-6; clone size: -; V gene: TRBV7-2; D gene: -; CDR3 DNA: TGTGCCAGCAGCTTAGGTGGGGCCAACGTCCTGACTTTC; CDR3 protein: CASSLGGANVLTF
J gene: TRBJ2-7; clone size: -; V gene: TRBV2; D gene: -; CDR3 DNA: TGTGCCAGCGTGCGGGGGCGCGGCGAGCAGTACTTC; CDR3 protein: CASVRGRGEQYF
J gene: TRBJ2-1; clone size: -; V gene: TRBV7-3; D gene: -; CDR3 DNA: TGTGCCAGCAGCTTCTCCTCCATGAATGAGCAGTTCTTC; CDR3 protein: CASSFSSMNEQFF
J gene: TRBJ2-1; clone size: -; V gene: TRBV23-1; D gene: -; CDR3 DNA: TGCGCCAGCAGTCCACAATATCTTTCTGGGGGCGGCTCCTACAATGAGCAGTTCTTC; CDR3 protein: CASSPQYLSGGGSYNEQFF
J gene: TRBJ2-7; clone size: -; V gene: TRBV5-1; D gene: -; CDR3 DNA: TGCGCCAGCAGCTTGGGGCCCGAGCAGTACTTC; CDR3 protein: CASSLGPEQYF
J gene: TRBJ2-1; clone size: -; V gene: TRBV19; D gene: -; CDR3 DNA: TGTGCCAGTAGTCCTTGGCCGGGGCACAATGAGCAGTTCTTC; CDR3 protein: CASSPWPGHNEQFF
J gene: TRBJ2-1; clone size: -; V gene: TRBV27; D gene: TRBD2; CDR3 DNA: TGTGCCAGCAGTTTGGGACTAGCGGGCAATGAGCAGTTCTTC; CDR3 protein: CASSLGLAGNEQFF
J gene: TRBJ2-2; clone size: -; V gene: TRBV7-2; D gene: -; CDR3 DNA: TGTGCCAGCAGCTCCTGGGGAGGCACCGGGGAGCTGTTTTTT; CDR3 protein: CASSSWGGTGELFF
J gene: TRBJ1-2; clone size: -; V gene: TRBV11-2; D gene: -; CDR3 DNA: TGTGCCAGCAGCCAGAAGACGGGGGGATCCGGGGACTATGGCTACACCTTC; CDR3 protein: CASSQKTGGSGDYGYTF
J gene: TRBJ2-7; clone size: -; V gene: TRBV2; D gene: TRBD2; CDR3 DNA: TGTGCCAGCAAGCGGGACCCCAACTACGAGCAGTACTTC; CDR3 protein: CASKRDPNYEQYF
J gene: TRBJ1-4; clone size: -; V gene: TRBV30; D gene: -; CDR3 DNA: TGTGCCTGGAGTTATATCTGGGGGAGCGCAACTAATGAAAAACTGTTTTTT; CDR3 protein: CAWSYIWGSATNEKLFF